This paragraph covers one T cell receptor (beta chain) sequence. V gave up 3 bases and J gave up 5 bases; unmatched junction bases: 12. Germline V gene sequence: CDR1 SGDLS, CDR2 YYNGEE. This CDR3 region has 17 residues. This sample is drawn from a study of blood T cell repertoires in COVID-19. Study at large: Specimens from acute and convalescent COVID-19 originated in the United States, Italy and Spain.

Clones were read by immunoSEQ multiplex PCR, and TCRdb kept only the in-frame ones, dropping some. The table includes a few hundred thousand clones, about 80% detected once. In terms of age and location, participants ranged from roughly 18 to 90 years and lived in about two dozen US areas. Two negative PCRs, clearance, or symptom resolution had been documented for recovered Cohort 3 donors. Source material: PBMCs or T cells enriched from blood (not recorded which). This rearrangement joins TRBV9 to TRBJ2-5, with 11 bases identical to TRBD2. The TCR sequence derives from a man aged 50 to 60 who had recovered from COVID-19. CDR3: CASSARPLAGGRETQYF. The CDR3 DNA follows: TGTGCCAGCAGCGCCCGCCCCCTAGCGGGGGGAAGGGAGACCCAGTACTTC.